These T cell receptor beta chains were read from a single sample in a study of cytomegalovirus exposure and HLA in healthy donors. Only in-frame clones appear in the TCRdb table, and some are missing; sequencing was by immunoSEQ multiplex PCR. The sample consists of tens of thousands of clones, 70% to 80% of them appearing once. Sequencing was carried out using PBMCs. All receptors come from a woman aged 40 to 49 in good health and CMV-seropositive. The CDR3 runs from the conserved cysteine through the conserved F or W. The D gene is left open where the match is weak. Clone size, where shown, is once, few, many, or a class for clones that have expanded.

clone size	CDR3 length	D gene	V gene	J gene	CDR3 protein	CDR3 DNA
.	17	TRBD1	TRBV19	TRBJ1-5	CASSIERRGQGNQPQHF	TGTGCCAGTAGTATAGAAAGAAGGGGGCAAGGCAATCAGCCCCAGCATTTT
.	17	TRBD2	TRBV15	TRBJ2-3	CATSRAGDSGATDTQYF	TGTGCCACCAGCAGAGCCGGAGATAGCGGGGCCACAGATACGCAGTATTTT
.	15	.	TRBV6-5	TRBJ2-7	CASSLSMLETYEQYF	TGTGCCAGCAGTTTATCGATGCTAGAAACCTACGAGCAGTACTTC
.	14	.	TRBV6-5	TRBJ1-1	CASSLVDRATEAFF	TGTGCCAGCAGTTTGGTGGACAGAGCCACTGAAGCTTTCTTT
.	15	.	TRBV30	TRBJ2-3	CAWNSGGVGTDTRYF	TGTGCCTGGAACTCGGGGGGCGTCGGCACAGATACGCGGTATTTT
.	15	TRBD2	TRBV19	TRBJ2-1	CASSMTSGSYNEQFF	TGTGCCAGTAGTATGACTAGCGGCTCCTACAATGAGCAGTTCTTC
.	14	TRBD1	TRBV18	TRBJ1-1	CASSRDRENTEAFF	TGTGCCAGCTCACGAGACAGGGAAAACACTGAAGCTTTCTTT
.	14	.	TRBV6-5	TRBJ2-7	CASSLGGNSYEQYF	TGTGCCAGCAGCCTAGGGGGAAACTCCTACGAGCAGTACTTC
.	14	TRBD1	TRBV7-2	TRBJ1-6	CASSYRGRGSPLHF	TGTGCCAGCAGCTATCGGGGCAGGGGGTCACCCCTCCACTTT
.	14	.	TRBV7-3	TRBJ1-1	CASSSGPGGGEAFF	TGTGCCAGCAGCTCGGGGCCCGGGGGAGGTGAAGCTTTCTTT
.	13	.	TRBV19	TRBJ1-1	CASSKTVNTEAFF	TGTGCCAGTAGTAAGACTGTGAACACTGAAGCTTTCTTT
once	12	.	TRBV18	TRBJ2-7	CASSPSRYEQYF	TGTGCCAGCTCACCGTCTAGGTACGAGCAGTACTTC
.	14	TRBD2	TRBV19	TRBJ2-5	CASREAGGVETQYF	TGTGCCAGTAGAGAAGCGGGGGGGGTAGAGACCCAGTACTTC
.	14	.	TRBV19	TRBJ1-5	CATSPGGPEGPQHF	TGTGCCACCTCCCCGGGGGGGCCGGAGGGGCCCCAGCATTTT
.	13	TRBD1	TRBV5-8	TRBJ1-2	CASSLGGGYGYTF	TGTGCCAGCAGCTTAGGGGGCGGCTATGGCTACACCTTC
.	12	TRBD1	TRBV2	TRBJ2-7	CASSAQGYEQYF	TGTGCCAGCAGTGCACAGGGGTACGAGCAGTACTTC
.	15	TRBD1	TRBV13	TRBJ2-7	CASSLFGQGAYEQYF	TGTGCCAGCAGCTTATTCGGCCAGGGGGCCTACGAGCAGTACTTC
few	15	.	TRBV2	TRBJ2-7	CASSIGGQGSYEQYF	TGTGCCAGCAGTATAGGGGGTCAGGGCTCCTACGAGCAGTACTTC
.	15	.	TRBV29-1	TRBJ1-1	CSVFPQGGVNTEAFF	TGCAGCGTTTTCCCCCAAGGGGGGGTGAACACTGAAGCTTTCTTT
.	13	.	TRBV6-5	TRBJ2-2	CATRDKNTGELFF	TGTGCCACCCGGGACAAAAACACCGGGGAGCTGTTTTTT
.	14	TRBD1	TRBV11-2	TRBJ2-2	CASSSIQGTGELFF	TGTGCCAGCAGCTCGATACAGGGGACCGGGGAGCTGTTTTTT
.	12	.	TRBV11-2	TRBJ2-7	CASSINRYEQYF	TGTGCCAGCAGCATCAACAGATACGAGCAGTACTTC